The source of this TCR beta chain is a study of read filtering for tumor transcriptome and immune sequencing. For the study at large: Per sample, TCR-region reads ranged about 4 to 10.27 million by IR-seq, roughly 85 to 1,300 by RNA-seq. Study-level findings and limits: RNA-seq captured clonotypes less deeply and reliably than IR-seq.

In the case of this clonotype: Its antigen is as yet unknown. A much larger clone sits a single nucleotide away, making a read error possible.

The library was built from around 0.4 ug RNA with molecular barcoded adaptors for alpha/delta and beta/gamma chains. TCRdb independently ran MiXCR on the reads; one entry per CDR3 protein. The sample carries 75,000 to 95,000 distinct CDR3 sequences, roughly 21% recorded once. CDR3 size: 16 residues. The clonotype was recovered from a donor at least 40 years old with multiple myeloma. Specimen: a population of CD138-negative cells sorted from bone marrow. This chain links TRBV12-3 or TRBV12-4 with TRBJ1-1; a weak D match, TRBD1 (5 bases). CDR3 region: CASTLGKGKGSTEAFF. The CDR3 DNA follows: TGTGCCAGCACTTTAGGAAAGGGGAAGGGGAGCACTGAAGCTTTCTTT.